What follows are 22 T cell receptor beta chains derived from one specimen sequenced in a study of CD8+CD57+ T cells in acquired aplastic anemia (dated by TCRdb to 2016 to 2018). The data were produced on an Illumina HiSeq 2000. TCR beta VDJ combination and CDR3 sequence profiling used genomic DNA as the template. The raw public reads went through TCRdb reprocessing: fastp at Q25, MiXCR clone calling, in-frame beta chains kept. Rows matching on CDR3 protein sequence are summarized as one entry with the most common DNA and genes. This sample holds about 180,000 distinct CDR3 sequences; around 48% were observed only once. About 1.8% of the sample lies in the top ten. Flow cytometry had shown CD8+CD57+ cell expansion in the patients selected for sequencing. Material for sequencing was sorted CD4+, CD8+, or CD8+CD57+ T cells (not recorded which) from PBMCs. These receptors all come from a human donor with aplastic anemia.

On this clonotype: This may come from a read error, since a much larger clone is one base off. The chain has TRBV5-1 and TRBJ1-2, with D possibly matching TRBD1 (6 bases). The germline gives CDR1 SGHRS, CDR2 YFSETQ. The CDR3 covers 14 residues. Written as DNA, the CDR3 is TGCGCCGGCAGGCTTTACAGGGTCCACGATGGCTACACCTTC. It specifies CAGRLYRVHDGYTF.

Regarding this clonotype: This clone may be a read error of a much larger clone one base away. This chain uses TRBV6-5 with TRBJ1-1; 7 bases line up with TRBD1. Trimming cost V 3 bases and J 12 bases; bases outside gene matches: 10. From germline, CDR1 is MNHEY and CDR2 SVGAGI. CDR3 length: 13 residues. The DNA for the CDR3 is TGTGCCAGCAGTTATGGCGTAGGACAGGAATCTTTCTTT. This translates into CASSYGVGQESFF.

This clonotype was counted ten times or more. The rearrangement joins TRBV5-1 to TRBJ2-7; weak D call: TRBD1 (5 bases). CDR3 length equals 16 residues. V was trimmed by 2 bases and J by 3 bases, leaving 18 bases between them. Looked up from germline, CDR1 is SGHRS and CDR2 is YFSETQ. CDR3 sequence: CASSLQPPDSYYEQYF. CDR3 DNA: TGCGCCAGCAGCTTACAACCTCCCGACAGTTACTACGAGCAGTACTTC.

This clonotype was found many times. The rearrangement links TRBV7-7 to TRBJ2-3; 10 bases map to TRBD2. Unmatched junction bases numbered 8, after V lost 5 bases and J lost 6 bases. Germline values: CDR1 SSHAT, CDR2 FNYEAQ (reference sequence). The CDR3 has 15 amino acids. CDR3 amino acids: CASSLSGRAGDTQYF. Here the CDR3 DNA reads TGTGCCAGCAGCCTCAGCGGGAGGGCCGGGGATACGCAGTATTTT.

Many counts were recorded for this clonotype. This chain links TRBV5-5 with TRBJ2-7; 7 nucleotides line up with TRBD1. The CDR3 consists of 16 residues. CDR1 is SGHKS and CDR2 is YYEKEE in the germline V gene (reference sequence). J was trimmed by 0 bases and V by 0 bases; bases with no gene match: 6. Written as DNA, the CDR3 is TGTGCCAGCAGCTTGGGGCAGGACAGGTCCTCCTACGAGCAGTACTTC. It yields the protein CASSLGQDRSSYEQYF.

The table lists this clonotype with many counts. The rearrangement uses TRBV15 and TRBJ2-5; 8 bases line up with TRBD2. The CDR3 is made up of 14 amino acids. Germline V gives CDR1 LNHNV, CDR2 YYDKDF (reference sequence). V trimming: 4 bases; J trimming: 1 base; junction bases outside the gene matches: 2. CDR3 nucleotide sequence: TGTGCCACCAGCACCCGGGGGGGCCAAGAGACCCAGTACTTC. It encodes CATSTRGGQETQYF.

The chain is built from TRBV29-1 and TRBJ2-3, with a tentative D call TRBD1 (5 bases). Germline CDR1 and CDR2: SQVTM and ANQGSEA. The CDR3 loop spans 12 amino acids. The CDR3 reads CDALQDTDTQYF. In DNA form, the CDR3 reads TGCGACGCCCTACAGGACACAGATACGCAGTATTTT.

The chain's CDR3 is CASSVGRTDTQYF. DNA of the CDR3: TGTGCCAGCAGTGTCGGCCGCACAGATACGCAGTATTTT. The rearrangement uses TRBV2 and TRBJ2-3; D uncertain. The length of the CDR3 is 13 residues. With 4 bases removed from V and 1 base from J, the gap between germline ends came to 6 bases. The germline gives CDR1 SNHLY, CDR2 FYNNEI.

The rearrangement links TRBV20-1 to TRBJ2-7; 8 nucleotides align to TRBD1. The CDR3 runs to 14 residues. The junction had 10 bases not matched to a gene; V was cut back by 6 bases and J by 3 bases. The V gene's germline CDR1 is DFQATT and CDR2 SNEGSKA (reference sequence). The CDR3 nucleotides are TGCAGTGCATCATCCGGGACAGGCGTCTACGAGCAGTACTTC. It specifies CSASSGTGVYEQYF.

CDR3 bases: TGTGCCATCAGTGAGCCCGGGACCAGTCCAGATACGCAGTATTTT. Residues: CAISEPGTSPDTQYF. This chain uses TRBV10-3 with TRBJ2-3; D may match TRBD1 or TRBD2 (5 bases each). Germline loops: CDR1 ENHRY, CDR2 SYGVKD. This CDR3 contains 15 residues. Trimming took 2 bases from V and 4 from J, leaving 13 bases between them.

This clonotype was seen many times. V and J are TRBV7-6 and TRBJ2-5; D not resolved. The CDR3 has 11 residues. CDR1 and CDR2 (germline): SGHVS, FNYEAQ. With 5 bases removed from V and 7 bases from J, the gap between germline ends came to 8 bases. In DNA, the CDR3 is TGTGCCAGCAGCCCCGGTCGGACCCAGTACTTC. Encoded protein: CASSPGRTQYF. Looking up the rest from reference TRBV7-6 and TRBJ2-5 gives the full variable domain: GAGVSQSPRYKVTKRGQDVALRCDPISGHVSLYWYRQALGQGPEFLTYFNYEAQQDKSGLPNDRFSAERPEGSISTLTIQRTEQRDSAMYRCASSPGRTQYFGPGTRLLVL.

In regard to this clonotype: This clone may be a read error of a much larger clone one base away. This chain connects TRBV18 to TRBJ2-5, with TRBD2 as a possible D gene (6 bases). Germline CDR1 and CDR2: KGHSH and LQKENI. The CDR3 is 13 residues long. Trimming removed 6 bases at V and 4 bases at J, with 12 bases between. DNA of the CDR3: TGTGCCAGCTCGCTAGCGCGAGTAGAGACCCAGTACTTC. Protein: CASSLARVETQYF.

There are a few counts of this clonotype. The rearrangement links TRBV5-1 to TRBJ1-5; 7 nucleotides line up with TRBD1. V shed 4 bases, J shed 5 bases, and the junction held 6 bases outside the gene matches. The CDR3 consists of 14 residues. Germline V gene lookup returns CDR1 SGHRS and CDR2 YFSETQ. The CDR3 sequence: CASSSSGGDQPQHF. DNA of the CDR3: TGCGCCAGCAGCAGCTCAGGGGGGGATCAGCCCCAGCATTTT.

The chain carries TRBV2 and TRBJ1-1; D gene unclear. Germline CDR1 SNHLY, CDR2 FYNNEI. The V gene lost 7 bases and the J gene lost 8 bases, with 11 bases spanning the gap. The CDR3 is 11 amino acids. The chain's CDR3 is CASKSNGEAFF. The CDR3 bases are TGTGCCAGCAAATCTAACGGGGAAGCTTTCTTT.

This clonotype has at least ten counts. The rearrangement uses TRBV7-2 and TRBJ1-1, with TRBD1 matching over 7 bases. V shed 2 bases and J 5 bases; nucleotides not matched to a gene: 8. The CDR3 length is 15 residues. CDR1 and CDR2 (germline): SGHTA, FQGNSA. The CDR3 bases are TGTGCCAGCAGCTTAAGAAAGGGGGCCTTGACTGAAGCTTTCTTT. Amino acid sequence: CASSLRKGALTEAFF.

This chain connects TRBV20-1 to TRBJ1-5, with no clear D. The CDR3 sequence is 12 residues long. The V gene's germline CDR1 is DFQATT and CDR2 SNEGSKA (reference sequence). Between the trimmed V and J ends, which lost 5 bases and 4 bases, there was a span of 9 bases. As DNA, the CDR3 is TGCAGTGCTCAGAGTCCGAATCAGCCCCAGCATTTT. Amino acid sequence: CSAQSPNQPQHF.

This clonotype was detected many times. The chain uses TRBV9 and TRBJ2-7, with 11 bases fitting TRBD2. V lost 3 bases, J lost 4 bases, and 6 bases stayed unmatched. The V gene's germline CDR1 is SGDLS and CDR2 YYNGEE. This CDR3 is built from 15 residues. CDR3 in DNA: TGTGCCAGCAGCGAACTAGCGGGGGAGATGTACGAGCAGTACTTC. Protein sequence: CASSELAGEMYEQYF.

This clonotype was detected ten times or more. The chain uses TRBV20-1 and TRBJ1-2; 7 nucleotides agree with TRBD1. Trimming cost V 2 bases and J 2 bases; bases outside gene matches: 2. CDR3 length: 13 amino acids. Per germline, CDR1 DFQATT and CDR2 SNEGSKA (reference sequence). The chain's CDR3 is CSARLGQNYGYTF. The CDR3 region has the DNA TGCAGTGCTAGATTGGGACAGAACTATGGCTACACCTTC.

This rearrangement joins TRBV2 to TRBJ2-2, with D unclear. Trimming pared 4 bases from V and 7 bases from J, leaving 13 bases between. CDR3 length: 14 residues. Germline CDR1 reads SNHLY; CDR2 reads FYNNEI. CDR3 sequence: CASSAAPFSGELFF. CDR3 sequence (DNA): TGTGCCAGCAGTGCCGCCCCGTTCAGCGGGGAGCTGTTTTTT.

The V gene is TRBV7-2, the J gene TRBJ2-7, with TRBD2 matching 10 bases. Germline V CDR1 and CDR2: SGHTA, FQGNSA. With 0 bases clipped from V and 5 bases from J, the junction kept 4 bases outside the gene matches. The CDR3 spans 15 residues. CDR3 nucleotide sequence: TGTGCCAGCAGCTTAGCTAGTCTAGCGGGGGACGAGCAGTACTTC. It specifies CASSLASLAGDEQYF.

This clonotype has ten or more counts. CDR3 in DNA: TGTGCCACCAGCAGAGGTCGAGGGGACGGACAAGAGACCCAGTACTTC. Translating it yields CATSRGRGDGQETQYF. This chain links TRBV15 with TRBJ2-5, with D possibly called TRBD1 or TRBD2 (5 bases each). Trimming shortened V by 1 base and J by 2 bases, and 14 bases separated the two germline ends. The CDR3 length is 16 residues. Germline V gene sequence: CDR1 LNHNV, CDR2 YYDKDF (reference sequence).

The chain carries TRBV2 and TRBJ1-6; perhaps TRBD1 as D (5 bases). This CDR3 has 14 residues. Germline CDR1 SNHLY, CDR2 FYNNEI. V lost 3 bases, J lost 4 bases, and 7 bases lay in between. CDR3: CASSDGAYNSPLHF. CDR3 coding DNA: TGTGCCAGCAGTGATGGGGCTTATAATTCACCCCTCCACTTT.